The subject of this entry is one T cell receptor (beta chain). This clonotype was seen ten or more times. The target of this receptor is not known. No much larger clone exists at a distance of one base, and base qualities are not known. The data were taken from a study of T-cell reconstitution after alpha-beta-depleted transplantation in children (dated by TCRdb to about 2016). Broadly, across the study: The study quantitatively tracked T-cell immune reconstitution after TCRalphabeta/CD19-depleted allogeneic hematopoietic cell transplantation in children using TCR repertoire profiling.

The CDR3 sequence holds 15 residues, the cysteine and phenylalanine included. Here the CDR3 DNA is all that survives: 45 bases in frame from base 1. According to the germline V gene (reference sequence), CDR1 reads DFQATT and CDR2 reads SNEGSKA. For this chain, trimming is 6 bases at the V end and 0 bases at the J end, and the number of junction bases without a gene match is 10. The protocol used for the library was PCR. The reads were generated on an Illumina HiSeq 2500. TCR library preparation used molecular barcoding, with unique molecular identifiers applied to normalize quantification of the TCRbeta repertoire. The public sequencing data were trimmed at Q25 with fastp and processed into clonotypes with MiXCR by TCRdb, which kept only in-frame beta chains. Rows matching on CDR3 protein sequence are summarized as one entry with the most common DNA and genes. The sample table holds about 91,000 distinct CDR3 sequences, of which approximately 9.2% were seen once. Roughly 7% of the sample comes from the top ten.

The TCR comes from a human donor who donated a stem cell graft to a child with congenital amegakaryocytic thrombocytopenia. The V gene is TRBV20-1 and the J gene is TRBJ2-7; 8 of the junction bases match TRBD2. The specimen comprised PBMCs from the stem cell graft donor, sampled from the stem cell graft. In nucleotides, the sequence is TGCAGTGCCTCGGGGGCGGGAGGCTTCTCCTACGAGCAGTACTTC. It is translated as CSASGAGGFSYEQYF.